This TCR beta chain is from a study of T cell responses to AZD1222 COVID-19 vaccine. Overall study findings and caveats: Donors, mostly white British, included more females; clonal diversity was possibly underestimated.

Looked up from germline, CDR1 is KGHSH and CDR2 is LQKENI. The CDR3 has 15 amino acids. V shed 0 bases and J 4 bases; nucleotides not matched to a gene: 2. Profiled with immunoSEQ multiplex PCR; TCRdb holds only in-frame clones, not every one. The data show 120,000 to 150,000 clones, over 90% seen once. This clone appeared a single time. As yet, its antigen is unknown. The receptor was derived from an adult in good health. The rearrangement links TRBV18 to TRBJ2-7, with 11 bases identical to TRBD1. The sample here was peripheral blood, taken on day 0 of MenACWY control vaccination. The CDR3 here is CASSPPGTGGYEQYF. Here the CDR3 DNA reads TGTGCCAGCTCACCACCCGGGACAGGGGGGTACGAGCAGTACTTC.